These 20 T cell receptor beta chains were sequenced from one sample in a study of spatial heterogeneity in lung cancer. Study-wide results and limits: One measure, the expanded intratumoral alpha and beta TCR count, tracked tumor mutation counts.

Described time point: sample taken at primary tumor resection. One entry per CDR3 protein, called by TCRdb with MiXCR from the 5' RACE reads. The sample holds some 10,000 distinct CDR3 sequences; more than 4% are singletons and the top ten take 11%. Their antigen targets remain unknown. This specimen consisted of lung tumor tissue, obtained at surgery. The receptors were sampled from a female donor with early-stage non-small cell lung cancer.

This clonotype is termed medium-sized (0.01 to 0.1%). The chain carries TRBV6-2 or TRBV6-3 and TRBJ1-5; D may be TRBD1 (5 bases). This CDR3 contains 16 residues. Per the germline V gene, CDR1 is MNHEY and CDR2 is SVGEGT. V gave up 4 bases and J gave up 7 bases, with 20 bases separating them. CDR3 amino acids: CASSWGIPTQEQPQHF. The DNA for the CDR3 is TGTGCCAGCAGTTGGGGCATTCCGACACAGGAACAGCCCCAGCATTTT.

This clonotype was counted at least ten times. The chain recombines TRBV12-3 or TRBV12-4 with TRBJ2-5, with D hard to call. The CDR3 sequence is 14 residues long. Deletions cut 4 bases from V and 2 bases from J, with 11 bases between. The CDR3 region is CASSSNSPQETQYF. The CDR3 DNA is TGTGCCAGCAGTTCGAACAGTCCTCAAGAGACCCAGTACTTC.

This clonotype was observed many times. The chain uses TRBV6-1 and TRBJ2-6; no firm D call. Trimming stripped 5 bases from V and 0 bases from J, with 5 bases between. The V gene's germline CDR1 is MNHNS and CDR2 SASEGT. The CDR3 contains 14 residues. CDR3 protein: CASSTASGANVLTF. The CDR3 DNA reads TGTGCCAGCAGTACAGCCTCTGGGGCCAACGTCCTGACTTTC.

This clonotype was found many times. This chain joins TRBV12-3 or TRBV12-4 and TRBJ2-1; maybe TRBD2 (6 bases). V shed 10 bases and J shed 9 bases, with 19 bases lying between them. This CDR3 has 13 amino acids. The CDR3 DNA follows: TGTGCCATAGGGACTCAGGGTCGCCGTGAGCAGTTCTTC. It specifies CAIGTQGRREQFF.

This clonotype came up a few times. Possible read error: a much larger clone is one base away. V gene TRBV7-2 combines with J gene TRBJ1-2; TRBD1 might be the D (5 bases). The CDR3 has 14 amino acids. Germline CDR1 is SGHTA and CDR2 is FQGNSA. The CDR3, as DNA: TGTGCCAGCAGCTTATTGGGGGTTAACTATGGCTACAACTTC. Encoded protein: CASSLLGVNYGYNF.

For this clonotype: A much more abundant neighbour one base away suggests this may be a read error. V and J are TRBV6-1 and TRBJ1-2; possible D gene TRBD1, 5 bases. CDR1 is MNHNS and CDR2 is SASEGT in the germline V gene. The CDR3 loop spans 14 amino acids. In nucleotides, the CDR3 is TGTGCCAGCGTCCGGGACCAACCCCCCTATGGCTACAACTTC. Protein: CASVRDQPPYGYNF.

This clonotype appeared many times. The chain recombines TRBV20-1 with TRBJ2-5; 7 bases line up with TRBD2. The germline gives CDR1 DFQATT, CDR2 SNEGSKA (reference sequence). The V gene end was trimmed by 1 base and the J gene end by 2 bases; junction bases not matched to a gene: 4. The CDR3 sequence is 14 residues long. The CDR3 protein is CSARAGLSQETQYF. CDR3 DNA sequence: TGCAGTGCTAGAGCGGGACTATCTCAAGAGACCCAGTACTTC.

Concerning this clonotype: A much larger clone sits a single nucleotide away, making a read error possible. The V gene is TRBV15, the J gene TRBJ1-2, with D unclear. Germline-derived CDR1 and CDR2 are LNHNV and YYDKDF (reference sequence). This CDR3 has 14 residues. The CDR3 spells CATSTTQQAYGYNF. The CDR3 DNA is TGTGCCACCAGCACAACCCAGCAGGCCTATGGCTACAACTTC.

This clonotype was recorded at least ten times. This chain links TRBV20-1 with TRBJ2-1, with D possibly matching TRBD1 (5 bases). Germline values: CDR1 DFQATT, CDR2 SNEGSKA (reference sequence). V was shortened by 5 bases and J by 7 bases, with 18 bases between the two germline ends. The CDR3 runs 14 residues. The CDR3 DNA reads TGCAGTGCTCTGTTCCGCAGGGTGGGGAATGAGCAGTTCTTC. Amino acid sequence: CSALFRRVGNEQFF.

This clonotype was counted only a few times. This chain connects TRBV2 to TRBJ2-5, with TRBD2 identical over 7 bases. The germline V gene has CDR1 SNHLY and CDR2 FYNNEI. V trimming: 3 bases; J trimming: 1 base; junction bases outside the gene matches: 5. The CDR3 has 15 amino acids. CDR3 residues: CASSDDQRGQETQYF. The CDR3, as DNA: TGTGCCAGCAGTGACGACCAGCGGGGCCAAGAGACCCAGTACTTC.

This clonotype was found many times. The rearrangement joins TRBV20-1 to TRBJ1-1; 8 nucleotides line up with TRBD1. CDR1 is DFQATT and CDR2 is SNEGSKA in the germline V gene (reference sequence). Trimming cost V 0 bases and J 4 bases; bases outside gene matches: 1. The CDR3 is 13 amino acids. This CDR3 reads CSARDGQGTEAFF. The CDR3 DNA sequence: TGCAGTGCTAGAGATGGACAGGGCACTGAAGCTTTCTTT.

Ten or more counts support this clonotype. V is TRBV5-8 and J is TRBJ1-5; the D gene is possibly TRBD1 (6 bases). V was trimmed by 8 bases and J by 7 bases, leaving 10 bases between them. CDR1 and CDR2 from the germline V gene are SGHTS and YDEGEE. The CDR3 length is 11 residues. The CDR3 is CASQGTQPQHF. In DNA form, the CDR3 reads TGTGCCAGTCAGGGGACGCAGCCCCAGCATTTT.

This clonotype appeared many times. Written as DNA, the CDR3 is TGTGCCAGCTCACCATTCCCGGTGGGGGGTAACTATGGCTACACCTTC. As protein: CASSPFPVGGNYGYTF. The rearrangement uses TRBV18 and TRBJ1-2, with TRBD1 as a possible D gene (5 bases). Trimming stripped 2 bases from V and 1 base from J, with 14 bases between. This CDR3 is built from 16 residues. Germline V lookup: CDR1 KGHSH, CDR2 LQKENI.

This clonotype appeared many times. The chain uses TRBV7-3 and TRBJ2-1, with 8 bases matching TRBD2. This CDR3 has 16 residues. Losses at the gene ends were 2 bases for V and 0 bases for J; bases not matched to a gene: 3. Germline loops: CDR1 SGHTA, CDR2 FQGTGA. CDR3 DNA sequence: TGTGCCAGCAGCTTAGCGGGAGGCACCTCCTACAATGAGCAGTTCTTC. It codes for CASSLAGGTSYNEQFF.

This chain uses TRBV19 with TRBJ2-5, with 9 bases aligning to TRBD2. Trimming removed 3 bases from V and 4 bases from J; junction bases left unmatched: 6. Germline V lookup: CDR1 LNHDA, CDR2 SQIVND (reference sequence). This CDR3 spans 15 amino acids. The CDR3 bases are TGTGCCAGTAGTATTGGGACTAGCCTACCAGAGACCCAGTACTTC. It specifies CASSIGTSLPETQYF.

This clonotype was seen a few times. The J gene is TRBJ2-7, the V gene TRBV20-1; 7 bases are a match to TRBD2. The V gene end was trimmed by 4 bases and the J gene end by 4 bases; junction bases not matched to a gene: 13. Germline assignment: CDR1 DFQATT and CDR2 SNEGSKA (reference sequence). The CDR3 contains 15 residues. The CDR3 nucleotides are TGCAGTGCTATTTATGGCGGGAGTTTAATGTACGAGCAGTACTTC. Translation: CSAIYGGSLMYEQYF.

CDR3 in amino acids: CASSFRQGGEKLFF. For the CDR3, the DNA is TGTGCCAGCAGTTTCCGACAGGGAGGTGAAAAACTGTTTTTT. The chain is built from TRBV12-3 or TRBV12-4 and TRBJ1-4; TRBD1 matches 7 bases. This CDR3 is built from 14 residues. V was pared by 3 bases and J by 7 bases, with 5 bases of the junction left unmatched.

On this clonotype itself: This may arise from a read error, as a much more abundant clone is one base away. The rearrangement links TRBV20-1 to TRBJ1-2; D is possibly TRBD1 (5 bases). The CDR3 sequence is 14 residues long. Germline CDR1 reads DFQATT; CDR2 reads SNEGSKA (reference sequence). CDR3: CSARTPGANYGYNF. Here the CDR3 DNA reads TGCAGTGCTCGGACACCCGGAGCGAACTATGGCTACAACTTC.

This clonotype was seen many times. The chain recombines TRBV28 with TRBJ2-4, with D uncertain. Trimming removed 7 bases from V and 0 bases from J, with 19 bases in between. The CDR3 is 17 residues long. Germline V gene sequence: CDR1 MDHEN, CDR2 SYDVKM. Here the CDR3 DNA reads TGTGCCAGCATGGGCCGTGGGCCGGGTCTAGCCAAAAACATTCAGTACTTC. As protein: CASMGRGPGLAKNIQYF.

This clonotype is labeled as medium-sized. The genes are TRBV18 and TRBJ2-1; D unresolved. Germline-derived CDR1 and CDR2 are KGHSH and LQKENI. This CDR3 has 13 amino acids. Trimming shortened V by 1 base and J by 7 bases, and 8 bases separated the two germline ends. CDR3 DNA sequence: TGTGCCAGCTCACCACTGTTCGAGAATGAGCAGTTCTTC. Encoded protein: CASSPLFENEQFF.